The next 24 T cell receptor beta chains were all read from a single sample in a study of CD8 T cells in Susac syndrome. RNA in amounts of roughly 0.5 to 1 ug was reverse transcribed with random hexamers. One entry per CDR3 protein, called by TCRdb with MiXCR from the immunoSEQ multiplex PCR reads. This sample carries 55,000 to 75,000 distinct CDR3 sequences, 90% to 95% of them seen once, and the ten largest clones take roughly 0.15%. Source material: CD4+ T cells from PBMCs. The source of these receptors is a human donor with Susac syndrome.

The genes are TRBV6-2 or TRBV6-3 and TRBJ2-7; D gene unclear. V was clipped by 0 bases and J by 6 bases, with 6 bases between them. The CDR3 contains 12 residues. Germline V gene lookup returns CDR1 MNHEY and CDR2 SVGEGT. CDR3 sequence reads: CASSYSYSEQYF. The DNA for the CDR3 is TGTGCCAGCAGTTACTCTTATAGCGAGCAGTACTTC.

This chain uses TRBV9 with TRBJ1-2; D perhaps matches TRBD1 (6 bases). Germline V CDR1 and CDR2: SGDLS, YYNGEE. V was clipped by 4 bases and J by 6 bases, with 16 bases between them. The CDR3 contains 14 residues. The CDR3 protein is CASSPRRGADGYTF. The DNA of the CDR3 is TGTGCCAGCAGCCCGAGACGGGGGGCCGATGGCTACACCTTC.

The chain recombines TRBV11-2 with TRBJ2-5; tentatively, D is TRBD1 (5 bases). Per germline, CDR1 SGHAT and CDR2 FQNNGV. Trimming left V 3 bases short and J 7 bases short, with 24 bases between. The CDR3 totals 17 residues. The CDR3 bases are TGTGCCAGCAGCTTCCCCTTGGGGCAGTCTGCCCGAGTGACCCAGTACTTC. Its translation: CASSFPLGQSARVTQYF.

The chain employs TRBV27 and TRBJ2-2, with D tentatively TRBD2 (6 bases). Germline V gives CDR1 MNHEY, CDR2 SMNVEV (reference sequence). The V and J ends lost 8 bases and 2 bases respectively, with 18 bases between them. The CDR3 has 16 residues. CDR3 amino acids: CASGRGGTVNTGELFF. The CDR3 region has the DNA TGTGCCAGCGGTCGGGGTGGGACTGTAAACACCGGGGAGCTGTTTTTT.

V and J are TRBV4-1 and TRBJ2-4; D may be TRBD1 (7 bases). V was cut by 6 bases and J by 0 bases, with 12 bases left in between. CDR1 is MGHRA, CDR2 YSYEKL, per germline. CDR3 size: 15 residues. CDR3 sequence: CASSQGGLAKNIQYF. For the CDR3, the DNA is TGCGCCAGCAGTCAGGGGGGTCTAGCCAAAAACATTCAGTACTTC.

There are a few counts of this clonotype. The V gene is TRBV7-2, the J gene TRBJ1-5; possibly TRBD1 for D (6 bases). The CDR3 is 16 residues long. V lost 0 bases and J lost 0, with 9 bases in between. CDR1 and CDR2 from the germline V gene are SGHTA and FQGNSA. CDR3 DNA: TGTGCCAGCAGCTTAGCCGGACAGAGTAGCAATCAGCCCCAGCATTTT. Encoded protein: CASSLAGQSSNQPQHF.

This clonotype was found once. This chain joins TRBV14 and TRBJ2-3, with D possibly being TRBD1 or TRBD2 (5 bases each). The V gene lost 0 bases and the J gene lost 2 bases, with 21 bases spanning the gap. The germline V gene has CDR1 SGHDN and CDR2 FVKESK. The length of the CDR3 is 19 residues. In nucleotides, the CDR3 is TGTGCCAGCAGCCAAGATCGCCTCTTGAGGGACGCCAACACAGATACGCAGTATTTT. Protein product: CASSQDRLLRDANTDTQYF.

This clonotype was picked up a small number of times. The rearrangement uses TRBV13 and TRBJ2-7, with 8 bases fitting TRBD1. The CDR3 totals 17 residues. Germline loops: CDR1 PRHDT, CDR2 FYEKMQ (reference sequence). The V segment lost 1 base and the J segment 1 base; nucleotides outside the gene matches: 9. The CDR3 DNA sequence: TGTGCCAGCAGCTTAGCCGGGACAGGAAAAAATTCCTACGAGCAGTACTTC. The encoded protein is CASSLAGTGKNSYEQYF.

This rearrangement joins TRBV29-1 to TRBJ1-2; no definite D call. Trimming removed 4 bases from V and 6 bases from J, with 15 bases in between. Germline V gene data show CDR1 as SQVTM and CDR2 as ANQGSEA. CDR3 length equals 13 residues. CDR3 DNA sequence: TGCAGCGTTGTCGGGTGGATGGGAGATGGCTACACCTTC. The encoded protein is CSVVGWMGDGYTF.

J is TRBJ2-1 and V is TRBV29-1, with TRBD1 identical over 11 bases. The germline CDR1 and CDR2 sequences are SQVTM and ANQGSEA. CDR3 size: 14 residues. V trimming: 7 bases; J trimming: 4 bases; junction bases outside the gene matches: 6. CDR3 residues: CSARGQGGYNEQFF. Here the CDR3 DNA reads TGCAGCGCTAGGGGACAGGGGGGTTACAATGAGCAGTTCTTC.

This clonotype was observed a handful of times. The genes are TRBV18 and TRBJ1-5; D not certain. Germline V gene sequence: CDR1 KGHSH, CDR2 LQKENI. The V and J ends lost 0 bases and 4 bases respectively, with 7 bases between them. The CDR3 sequence is 14 residues long. CDR3 bases: TGTGCCAGCTCACCACCGGGCGAGAATCAGCCCCAGCATTTT. This translates into CASSPPGENQPQHF.

The chain recombines TRBV30 with TRBJ2-1; 13 nucleotides agree with TRBD2. The CDR3 sequence is 15 residues long. Unmatched junction bases numbered 4, after V lost 0 bases and J lost 8 bases. Germline lookup yields CDR1 GTSNPN and CDR2 SVGIG (reference sequence). The CDR3 sequence: CAWSVGTSGADEQFF. The CDR3, as DNA: TGTGCCTGGAGTGTAGGGACTAGCGGGGCGGATGAGCAGTTCTTC.

This clonotype was seen a single time. The V and J genes are TRBV12-3 or TRBV12-4 and TRBJ1-2; 7 nucleotides agree with TRBD1. The CDR3 covers 16 residues. V lost 5 bases to trimming and J lost 0 bases; unmatched junction nucleotides: 9. CDR3 residues: CASSQDRWGANYGYTF. DNA for the CDR3: TGTGCCAGCAGTCAGGACAGGTGGGGGGCTAACTATGGCTACACCTTC.

This chain joins TRBV14 and TRBJ1-1; TRBD1 aligns across 8 bases. This CDR3 is 12 amino acids long. The germline gives CDR1 SGHDN, CDR2 FVKESK. J was trimmed by 9 bases and V by 8 bases; bases with no gene match: 8. The CDR3 loop is CASDKQGVKAFF. The CDR3, as DNA: TGTGCCAGCGATAAACAGGGGGTCAAAGCTTTCTTT.

The genes are TRBV28 and TRBJ1-1; D might be TRBD1 (6 bases). Germline-derived CDR1 and CDR2 are MDHEN and SYDVKM. Trimming took off 6 bases at V and 1 base at J, with 18 bases between the two ends. The CDR3 covers 16 residues. In nucleotides, the CDR3 is TGTGCCAGCAGGGACCTTGGCAGGGGAGGGAACACTGAAGCTTTCTTT. Translation: CASRDLGRGGNTEAFF.

The chain links TRBV29-1 to TRBJ1-2; TRBD1 might be the D (6 bases). Germline CDR1 reads SQVTM; CDR2 reads ANQGSEA. With 6 bases removed from V and 4 bases from J, the gap between germline ends came to 12 bases. The CDR3 totals 12 residues. As DNA, the CDR3 is TGCAGCGTACAGGGCCGGGCCTATGGCTACACCTTC. Residues: CSVQGRAYGYTF.

The genes are TRBV4-3 and TRBJ2-3; D call uncertain. V lost 1 base and J 2 bases, leaving 4 bases between the germline ends. Germline CDR1 is LGHNA and CDR2 is YSLEER. The CDR3 has 13 amino acids. CDR3 DNA: TGCGCCAGCAGCCAAGCCTACACAGATACGCAGTATTTT. Protein product: CASSQAYTDTQYF.

This chain joins TRBV29-1 and TRBJ2-7; TRBD2 might be the D (7 bases). V gave up 5 bases and J gave up 1 base, with 21 bases separating them. The CDR3 consists of 16 residues. Germline values: CDR1 SQVTM, CDR2 ANQGSEA. DNA for the CDR3: TGCAGCGTTAAGGCTCCGACTAGGGGGGGTTCCTACGAGCAGTACTTC. Amino acid sequence: CSVKAPTRGGSYEQYF.

J is TRBJ2-1 and V is TRBV6-2 or TRBV6-3, with 11 bases fitting TRBD1. The V and J ends lost 7 bases and 10 bases, in that order; junction bases with no gene match: 12. CDR1 MNHEY and CDR2 SVGEGT come from the germline V gene. CDR3 length equals 15 residues. The CDR3 loop reads CASTSGTGGFREQFF. In nucleotides, the CDR3 is TGTGCCAGCACCTCCGGGACAGGGGGTTTTCGGGAGCAGTTCTTC.

The chain has TRBV5-1 and TRBJ2-3; 16 bases fit TRBD2. The CDR3 runs 18 residues. CDR1 and CDR2 (germline): SGHRS, YFSETQ. V dropped 3 bases and J dropped 1; count of bases not matched to a gene: 5. The CDR3 reads CASSSGTSGGAGTDTQYF. Written as DNA, the CDR3 is TGCGCCAGCAGCTCCGGGACTAGCGGGGGGGCGGGCACAGATACGCAGTATTTT. Drawing the rest from reference TRBV5-1 and TRBJ2-3, the complete variable domain is KAGVTQTPRYLIKTRGQQVTLSCSPISGHRSVSWYQQTPGQGLQFLFEYFSETQRNKGNFPGRFSGRQFSNSRSEMNVSTLELGDSALYLCASSSGTSGGAGTDTQYFGPGTRLTVL.

The sample holds one count of this clonotype. The chain combines TRBV27 with TRBJ2-2; D is unresolved. The V end was cut by 5 bases, the J end by 6 bases, with 10 bases between. The germline V gene has CDR1 MNHEY and CDR2 SMNVEV (reference sequence). This CDR3 comprises 13 residues. This chain's CDR3 is CASSLRLAGELFF. The CDR3 region has the DNA TGTGCCAGCAGTCTAAGACTCGCCGGGGAGCTGTTTTTT.

The chain's CDR3 is CASSQDPASGGLTGQYF. Here the CDR3 DNA reads TGTGCCAGCAGCCAAGACCCCGCGAGCGGGGGGTTAACGGGGCAGTACTTC. This chain uses TRBV3-1 with TRBJ2-7; 9 positions match TRBD2. The CDR3 totals 17 residues. V shed 0 bases and J 9 bases; nucleotides not matched to a gene: 15. Germline CDR1 and CDR2: LGHDT and YNNKEL (reference sequence).

The V call is TRBV15, the J call TRBJ2-5, with D possibly matching TRBD2 (7 bases). Germline V lookup: CDR1 LNHNV, CDR2 YYDKDF (reference sequence). The V and J ends lost 3 bases and 4 bases respectively, with 12 bases between them. The CDR3 runs to 14 residues. The chain's CDR3 is CATSRGGPTETQYF. For the CDR3, the DNA is TGTGCCACCAGCAGGGGGGGGCCGACAGAGACCCAGTACTTC.

The chain employs TRBV6-5 and TRBJ2-3; D is undetermined. CDR1 and CDR2 (germline): MNHEY, SVGAGI. This CDR3 is 11 amino acids long. With 7 bases removed from V and 3 bases from J, the gap between germline ends came to 5 bases. The CDR3 DNA reads as TGTGCCAGCAAATCTACAGATACGCAGTATTTT. This sequence encodes CASKSTDTQYF.